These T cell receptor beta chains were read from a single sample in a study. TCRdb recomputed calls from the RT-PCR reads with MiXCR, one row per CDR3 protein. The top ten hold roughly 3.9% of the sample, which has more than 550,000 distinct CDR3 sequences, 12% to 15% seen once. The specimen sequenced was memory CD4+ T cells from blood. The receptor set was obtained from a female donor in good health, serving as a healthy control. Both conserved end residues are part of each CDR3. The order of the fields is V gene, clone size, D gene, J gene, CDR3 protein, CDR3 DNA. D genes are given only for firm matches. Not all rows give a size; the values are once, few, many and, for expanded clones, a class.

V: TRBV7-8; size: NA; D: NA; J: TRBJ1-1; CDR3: CASRQRGTEAFF; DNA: TGTGCCAGCAGACAAAGGGGCACTGAAGCTTTCTTT
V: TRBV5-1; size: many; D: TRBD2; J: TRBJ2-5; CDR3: CASSPGLAGGLQETQYF; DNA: TGCGCCAGCAGCCCGGGACTAGCGGGGGGTCTACAAGAGACCCAGTACTTC
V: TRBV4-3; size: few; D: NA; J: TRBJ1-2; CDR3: CASSQEEGYLYGYTF; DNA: TGCGCCAGCAGCCAAGAGGAGGGGTACCTCTATGGCTACACCTTC
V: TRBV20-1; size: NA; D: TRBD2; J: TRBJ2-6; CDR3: CSARWGRAGANVLTF; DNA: TGCAGTGCTAGGTGGGGGAGGGCCGGGGCCAACGTCCTGACTTTC
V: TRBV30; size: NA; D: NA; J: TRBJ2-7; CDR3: CAWSAAGAEQYF; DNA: TGTGCCTGGAGCGCGGCGGGGGCCGAGCAGTACTTC
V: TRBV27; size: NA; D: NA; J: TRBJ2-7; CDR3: CASSLAPDRPYEQYF; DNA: TGTGCCAGCAGCCTGGCCCCGGACAGACCCTACGAGCAGTACTTC
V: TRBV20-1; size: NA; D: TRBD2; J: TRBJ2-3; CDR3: CSARPGLADSTYTQYF; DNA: TGCAGTGCTAGGCCCGGACTAGCGGATAGCACATATACGCAGTATTTT
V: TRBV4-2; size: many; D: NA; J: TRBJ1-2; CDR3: CASSQDWRGAANYGYTF; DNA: TGTGCCAGCAGCCAAGATTGGCGGGGGGCCGCTAACTATGGCTACACCTTC
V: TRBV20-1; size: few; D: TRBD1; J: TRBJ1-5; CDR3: CSARDTLDRSNQPQHF; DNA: TGCAGTGCTAGAGATACTCTGGACAGGTCAAATCAGCCCCAGCATTTT
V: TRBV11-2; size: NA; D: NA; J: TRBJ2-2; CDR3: CASSLVRAGELFF; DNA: TGTGCCAGCAGCTTAGTTAGGGCCGGGGAGCTGTTTTTT
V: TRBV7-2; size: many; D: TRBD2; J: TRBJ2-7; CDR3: CASSALAGDSYEQYF; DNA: TGTGCCAGCAGTGCTCTAGCGGGAGATTCCTACGAGCAGTACTTC
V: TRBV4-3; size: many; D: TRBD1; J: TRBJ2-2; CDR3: CASSPTGATGELFF; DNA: TGCGCCAGCAGCCCGACAGGGGCCACCGGGGAGCTGTTTTTT
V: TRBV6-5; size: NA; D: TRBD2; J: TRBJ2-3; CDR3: CASSSSGTSGRDTQYF; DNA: TGTGCCAGCAGTTCCTCCGGGACTAGCGGGAGGGATACGCAGTATTTT
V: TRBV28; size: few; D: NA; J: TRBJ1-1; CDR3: CASSPFTGQIVEAFF; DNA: TGTGCCAGCAGTCCATTCACCGGACAGATAGTTGAAGCTTTCTTT
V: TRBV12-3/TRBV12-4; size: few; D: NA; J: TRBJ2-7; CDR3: CASSFGMFLPEQYF; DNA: TGTGCCAGCAGTTTCGGGATGTTTCTCCCCGAGCAGTACTTC
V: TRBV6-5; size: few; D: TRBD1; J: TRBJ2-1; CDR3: CASSYSTGWDEQFF; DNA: TGTGCCAGCAGTTACTCGACAGGGTGGGATGAGCAGTTCTTC
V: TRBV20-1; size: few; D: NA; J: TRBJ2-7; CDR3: CSARDTRGLEYEQYF; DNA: TGCAGTGCTAGAGATACTCGGGGCTTGGAGTACGAGCAGTACTTC
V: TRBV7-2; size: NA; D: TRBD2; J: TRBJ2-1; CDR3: CASSPRLAGGNNEQFF; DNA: TGTGCCAGCAGCCCTAGACTAGCGGGAGGGAACAATGAGCAGTTCTTC
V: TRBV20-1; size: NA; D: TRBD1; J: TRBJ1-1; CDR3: CSALFLTGGTEAFF; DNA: TGCAGTGCTCTATTTTTGACAGGGGGCACTGAAGCTTTCTTT
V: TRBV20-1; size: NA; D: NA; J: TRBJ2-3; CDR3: CSPFGASTDTQYF; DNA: TGCAGTCCTTTCGGGGCTAGCACAGATACGCAGTATTTT
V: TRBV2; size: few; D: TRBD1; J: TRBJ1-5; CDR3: CASSGGDRYNQPQHF; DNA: TGTGCCAGCAGTGGAGGGGACAGATACAATCAGCCCCAGCATTTT
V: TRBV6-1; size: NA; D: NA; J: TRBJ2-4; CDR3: CASIELTGLKNIQYF; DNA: TGTGCCAGCATAGAGCTTACGGGTCTCAAAAACATTCAGTACTTC
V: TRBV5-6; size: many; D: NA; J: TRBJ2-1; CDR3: CASSLARGRDNEQFF; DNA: TGTGCCAGCAGCTTGGCACGGGGTCGAGACAATGAGCAGTTCTTC
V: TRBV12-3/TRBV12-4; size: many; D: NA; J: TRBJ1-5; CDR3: CASSFRLDSNQPQHF; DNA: TGTGCCAGCAGCTTTAGACTGGATAGCAATCAGCCCCAGCATTTT
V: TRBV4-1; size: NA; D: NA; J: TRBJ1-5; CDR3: CASSQDRRGGQPQHF; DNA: TGCGCCAGCAGCCAAGATAGGAGGGGAGGGCAGCCCCAGCATTTT
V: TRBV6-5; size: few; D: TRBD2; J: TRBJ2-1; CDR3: CASSQLAGGGWFF; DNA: TGTGCCAGCAGCCAACTAGCGGGGGGGGGGTGGTTCTTC
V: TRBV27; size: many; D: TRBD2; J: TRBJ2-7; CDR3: CASPVIRSGRSEQYF; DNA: TGTGCCAGCCCCGTCATAAGGAGCGGGAGATCCGAGCAGTACTTC
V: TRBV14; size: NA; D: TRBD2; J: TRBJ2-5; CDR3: CASSRLLAAQETQYF; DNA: TGTGCCAGCAGCCGATTACTAGCGGCCCAAGAGACCCAGTACTTC
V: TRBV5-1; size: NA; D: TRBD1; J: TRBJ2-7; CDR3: CASSLGRTGSLAGLYEQYF; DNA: TGCGCCAGCAGCTTGGGAAGGACAGGGAGCTTGGCTGGTCTCTACGAGCAGTACTTC
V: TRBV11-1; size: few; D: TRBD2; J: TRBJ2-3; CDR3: CASSLRLAVTDTQYF; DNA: TGTGCCAGCAGCTTAAGACTAGCGGTAACAGATACGCAGTATTTT
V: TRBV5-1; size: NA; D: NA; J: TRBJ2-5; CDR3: CASDSMGTQYF; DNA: TGCGCCAGCGATAGTATGGGGACCCAGTACTTC
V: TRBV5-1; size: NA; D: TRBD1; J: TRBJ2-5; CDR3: CASNLGSGGETQYF; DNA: TGCGCCAGCAACTTGGGTTCAGGGGGTGAGACCCAGTACTTC
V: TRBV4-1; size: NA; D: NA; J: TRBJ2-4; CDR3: CASSPQGRMNIQYF; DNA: TGCGCCAGCAGCCCCCAGGGGCGCATGAACATTCAGTACTTC
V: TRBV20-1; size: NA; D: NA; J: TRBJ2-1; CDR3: CSAPRRQAGEQFF; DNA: TGCAGTGCCCCGCGGCGACAGGCGGGTGAGCAGTTCTTC
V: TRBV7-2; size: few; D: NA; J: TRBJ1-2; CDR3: CASSSSRGSYTF; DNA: TGTGCCAGCAGTTCATCCCGGGGAAGCTACACCTTC